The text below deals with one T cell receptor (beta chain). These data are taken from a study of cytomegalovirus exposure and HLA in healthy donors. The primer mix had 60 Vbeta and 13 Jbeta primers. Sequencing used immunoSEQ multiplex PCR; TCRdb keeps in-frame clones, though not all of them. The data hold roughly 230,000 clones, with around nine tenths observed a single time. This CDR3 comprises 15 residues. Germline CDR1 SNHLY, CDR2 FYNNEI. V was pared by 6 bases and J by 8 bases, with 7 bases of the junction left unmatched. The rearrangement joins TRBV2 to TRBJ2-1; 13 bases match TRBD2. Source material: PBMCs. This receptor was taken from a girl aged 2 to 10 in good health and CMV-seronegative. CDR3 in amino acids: CASRATSGGAYEQFF. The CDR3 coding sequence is TGTGCCAGCAGAGCCACTAGCGGGGGGGCCTATGAGCAGTTCTTC.